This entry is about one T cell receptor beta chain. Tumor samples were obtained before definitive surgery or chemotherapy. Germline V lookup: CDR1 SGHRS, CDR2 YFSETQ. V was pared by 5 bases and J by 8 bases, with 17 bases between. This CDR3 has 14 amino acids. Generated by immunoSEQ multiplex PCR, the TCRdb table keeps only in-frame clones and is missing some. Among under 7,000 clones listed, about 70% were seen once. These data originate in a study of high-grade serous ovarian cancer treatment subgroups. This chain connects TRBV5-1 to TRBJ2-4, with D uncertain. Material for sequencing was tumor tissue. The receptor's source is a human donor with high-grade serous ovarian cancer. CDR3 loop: CASRLERELDIQYF. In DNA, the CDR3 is TGCGCCAGCAGGCTGGAGCGCGAGCTTGACATTCAGTACTTC.